These 21 T cell receptor beta chains were all obtained from the same sample, sequenced in a study of T cell changes during pregnancy in multiple sclerosis. Produced via immunoSEQ multiplex PCR; TCRdb's table is partial and in-frame only. This table has roughly 40,000 clones, roughly 92% appearing once. The sequencing here drew on CD4+ T cells from peripheral blood mononuclear cells, taken in the first trimester of pregnancy. Source of these receptors: a female donor with multiple sclerosis, enrolled in a pregnancy study.

This chain uses TRBV27 with TRBJ1-1; maybe TRBD1 (6 bases). The CDR3 consists of 15 residues. From germline, CDR1 is MNHEY and CDR2 SMNVEV (reference sequence). Trimming pared 5 bases from V and 0 bases from J, leaving 13 bases between. CDR3 DNA sequence: TGTGCCAGCAGTCTTTCAGGGGTGATGAACACTGAAGCTTTCTTT. Its translation is CASSLSGVMNTEAFF.

This clone is a singleton in its sample. The J gene is TRBJ1-2, the V gene TRBV10-3; D uncertain. The V gene lost 10 bases and the J gene lost 2 bases, with 11 bases spanning the gap. Germline V lookup: CDR1 ENHRY, CDR2 SYGVKD. The CDR3 runs 12 residues. CDR3 nucleotide sequence: TGTGCCACTGCCGACACCAACTATGGCTACACCTTC. Translation gives CATADTNYGYTF.

The chain links TRBV28 to TRBJ1-3; no definite D call. This CDR3 is 16 amino acids long. With 5 bases removed from V and 2 bases from J, the gap between germline ends came to 16 bases. Germline CDR1 and CDR2: MDHEN and SYDVKM. CDR3 DNA: TGTGCCAGCAGTCTCCCTTCCGGTGTTACTGGAAACACCATATATTTT. Protein: CASSLPSGVTGNTIYF.

The CDR3 region has the DNA TGTGCCAGCAGCTTAAACGGGGGAGAGCCCCAGCATTTT. Its protein product is CASSLNGGEPQHF. The chain couples TRBV7-6 to TRBJ1-5; maybe TRBD1 (5 bases). V was cut by 2 bases and J by 8 bases, with 10 bases left in between. Germline V gives CDR1 SGHVS, CDR2 FNYEAQ. There are 13 residues in the CDR3.

This chain links TRBV10-3 with TRBJ2-7, with a weak D call TRBD2 (5 bases). Trimming stripped 8 bases from V and 2 bases from J, with 22 bases between. The CDR3 has 16 amino acids. The V gene's germline CDR1 is ENHRY and CDR2 SYGVKD. CDR3 amino acids: CAISNTRGTLPYEQYF. CDR3 sequence (DNA): TGTGCCATCTCTAATACTCGGGGAACACTACCCTACGAGCAGTACTTC.

V is TRBV7-9 and J is TRBJ2-7; 10 nucleotides agree with TRBD2. Germline V gives CDR1 SEHNR, CDR2 FQNEAQ (reference sequence). This CDR3 is 15 amino acids long. Trimming cost V 3 bases and J 5 bases; bases outside gene matches: 7. CDR3 sequence (DNA): TGTGCCAGCAGCTTGGAGTCGGGACTAGCGCACGAGCAGTACTTC. Its protein is CASSLESGLAHEQYF.

The rearrangement links TRBV30 to TRBJ1-5; the match to TRBD1 covers 12 bases. The V segment lost 3 bases and the J segment 3 bases; nucleotides outside the gene matches: 0. From germline, CDR1 is GTSNPN and CDR2 SVGIG (reference sequence). CDR3 length equals 14 residues. The CDR3 spells CAWRGQGANQPQHF. The CDR3 DNA reads TGTGCCTGGAGGGGACAGGGGGCCAATCAGCCCCAGCATTTT.

The chain employs TRBV10-3 and TRBJ2-5; D is unresolved. V was cut by 0 bases and J by 2 bases, with 7 bases left in between. The CDR3 runs 14 residues. Germline V gives CDR1 ENHRY, CDR2 SYGVKD. In DNA, the CDR3 is TGTGCCATCAGTGAGTCCGTTCGGCAAGAGACCCAGTACTTC. Its protein is CAISESVRQETQYF.

The J gene is TRBJ2-7, the V gene TRBV28; 7 nucleotides line up with TRBD1. Germline values: CDR1 MDHEN, CDR2 SYDVKM. V lost 2 bases, J lost 2 bases, and 6 bases stayed unmatched. This CDR3 is built from 15 residues. The CDR3 sequence: CASSLPGQETYEQYF. DNA of the CDR3: TGTGCCAGCAGTTTACCTGGACAGGAGACCTACGAGCAGTACTTC. The variable domain in full, completed from reference TRBV28 and TRBJ2-7, reads DVKVTQSSRYLVKRTGEKVFLECVQDMDHENMFWYRQDPGLGLRLIYFSYDVKMKEKGDIPEGYSVSREKKERFSLILESASTNQTSMYLCASSLPGQETYEQYFGPGTRLTVT.

The chain employs TRBV19 and TRBJ2-7; D call uncertain. The CDR3 runs 12 residues. V dropped 4 bases and J dropped 2 bases, with 6 bases sitting between them. Per germline, CDR1 LNHDA and CDR2 SQIVND (reference sequence). CDR3 coding DNA: TGTGCCAGTAGTACGGTCCCCTACGAGCAGTACTTC. This encodes CASSTVPYEQYF.

The V call is TRBV5-1, the J call TRBJ2-2, with a weak D call TRBD1 (5 bases). Germline V gene lookup returns CDR1 SGHRS and CDR2 YFSETQ. Trimming removed 0 bases from V and 4 bases from J, with 10 bases in between. The CDR3 length is 15 residues. CDR3 DNA sequence: TGCGCCAGCAGCTTGGGGGGCCTGAGCACCGGGGAGCTGTTTTTT. Its protein product is CASSLGGLSTGELFF. Drawing the rest from reference TRBV5-1 and TRBJ2-2, the complete variable domain is KAGVTQTPRYLIKTRGQQVTLSCSPISGHRSVSWYQQTPGQGLQFLFEYFSETQRNKGNFPGRFSGRQFSNSRSEMNVSTLELGDSALYLCASSLGGLSTGELFFGEGSRLTVL.

The chain links TRBV29-1 to TRBJ2-7; D is uncertain. V lost 3 bases and J lost 5, with 5 bases in between. In germline, CDR1 is SQVTM, CDR2 ANQGSEA. The CDR3 covers 10 residues. CDR3 nucleotides: TGCAGCGTTGAGCGTCACGAGCAGTACTTC. Its protein is CSVERHEQYF.

The chain links TRBV5-1 to TRBJ1-2; 7 positions agree with TRBD1. The V gene end was trimmed by 3 bases and the J gene end by 3 bases; junction bases not matched to a gene: 8. Looked up from germline, CDR1 is SGHRS and CDR2 is YFSETQ. The CDR3 is 15 residues long. CDR3 in amino acids: CASSSISGTDYGYTF. DNA for the CDR3: TGCGCCAGCAGCTCGATTTCCGGGACAGACTATGGCTACACCTTC.

The chain combines TRBV29-1 with TRBJ2-7, with TRBD2 identical over 14 bases. The trim removed 6 bases at V and 7 bases at J, leaving 5 bases unmatched. CDR1 and CDR2 (germline): SQVTM, ANQGSEA. This CDR3 spans 13 amino acids. CDR3 nucleotides: TGCAGCGTGGGACTAGCGGGAGCGGTTGAGCAGTACTTC. Translation gives CSVGLAGAVEQYF.

Of note for this clone: Relative to the germline gene, one junction end is altered; a read error may explain this. The rearrangement links TRBV20-1 to TRBJ1-4, with 7 nucleotides matching TRBD1. The germline gives CDR1 DFQATT, CDR2 SNEGSKA (reference sequence). The CDR3 sequence is 11 residues long. The CDR3 sequence: CSARDDRAFVF. The CDR3, as DNA: TGCAGTGCTAGAGACGACAGGGCGTTTGTTTTT.

The chain has TRBV29-1 and TRBJ1-1; no clear D gene. The CDR3 sequence is 10 residues long. V lost 3 bases and J 11 bases, leaving 10 bases between the germline ends. CDR1 and CDR2 (germline): SQVTM, ANQGSEA. CDR3 residues: CSVEEGRAFF. The CDR3 bases are TGCAGCGTTGAGGAGGGTAGGGCTTTCTTT.

This clone appeared a single time. The genes are TRBV2 and TRBJ2-5; perhaps TRBD2 as D (5 bases). V shed 3 bases and J shed 2 bases, with 10 bases lying between them. CDR3 length: 14 residues. CDR1 is SNHLY, CDR2 FYNNEI, per germline. The CDR3 nucleotides read TGTGCCAGCAGTGATGACGGCGGGCAAGAGACCCAGTACTTC. This translates into CASSDDGGQETQYF.

The chain combines TRBV25-1 with TRBJ2-3; 8 positions match TRBD2. The germline CDR1 and CDR2 sequences are MGHDK and SYGVNS. CDR3 length: 15 residues. The V segment lost 2 bases and the J segment 0 bases; nucleotides outside the gene matches: 1. The CDR3 region has the DNA TGTGCCAGCAGTGAACGGGGGGGGAGCACAGATACGCAGTATTTT. Its protein is CASSERGGSTDTQYF.

V is TRBV7-8 and J is TRBJ1-5; maybe TRBD1 (5 bases). This CDR3 is built from 16 residues. V lost 1 base, J lost 1 base, and 11 bases lay in between. Per the germline V gene, CDR1 is SGHVS and CDR2 is FQNEAQ. CDR3 residues: CASSLGQGVSNQPQHF. As DNA, the CDR3 is TGTGCCAGCAGCTTAGGGCAGGGTGTGAGCAATCAGCCCCAGCATTTT.

The chain joins TRBV11-2 to TRBJ1-3; 7 bases are shared with TRBD1. Germline CDR1 SGHAT, CDR2 FQNNGV. CDR3 length: 15 residues. With V trimmed by 6 bases and J by 2 bases, 7 bases remained unmatched. The CDR3: CASSRQGSTGNTIYF. The DNA of the CDR3 is TGTGCCAGCAGTCGACAGGGTTCTACTGGAAACACCATATATTTT. The whole variable domain, filled in from reference TRBV11-2 and TRBJ1-3, reads EAGVAQSPRYKIIEKRQSVAFWCNPISGHATLYWYQQILGQGPKLLIQFQNNGVVDDSQLPKDRFSAERLKGVDSTLKIQPAKLEDSAVYLCASSRQGSTGNTIYFGEGSWLTVV.

This clone was recorded only once. This chain connects TRBV28 to TRBJ1-3; TRBD1 matches at 9 bases. The CDR3 is 15 amino acids. The junction had 6 bases not matched to a gene; V was cut back by 5 bases and J by 4 bases. Per germline, CDR1 MDHEN and CDR2 SYDVKM. In DNA, the CDR3 is TGTGCCAGCAGTCTCACAGGGGGCTTGGGAAACACCATATATTTT. Translating gives CASSLTGGLGNTIYF.